These 20 T cell receptor beta chains were sequenced from one sample in a study of fetal regulatory T cell absence and autoimmunity. TCRdb keeps only in-frame clones here, not all; method: immunoSEQ multiplex PCR. The table includes 95,000 or so clones, approximately 75% detected once. The sample taken for sequencing was pancreas tissue. All receptors come from a male donor with IPEX syndrome.

The rearrangement uses TRBV7-9 and TRBJ2-1; TRBD2 matches 14 bases. V gave up 4 bases and J gave up 7 bases; unmatched junction bases: 6. The CDR3 is made up of 16 amino acids. The germline V gene encodes CDR1 SEHNR and CDR2 FQNEAQ (reference sequence). The CDR3 sequence: CASSSWTSGRKNEQFF. CDR3 DNA: TGTGCCAGCAGCTCCTGGACTAGCGGGAGGAAGAATGAGCAGTTCTTC.

V is TRBV7-6 and J is TRBJ2-5; D gene unclear. CDR1 is SGHVS, CDR2 FNYEAQ, per germline. The CDR3 length is 16 residues. V was pared by 3 bases and J by 5 bases, with 19 bases between. CDR3 amino acids: CASSFRLSYAGETQYF. The CDR3 nucleotides read TGTGCCAGCAGCTTCCGACTCTCTTACGCCGGGGAGACCCAGTACTTC. Full variable domain (outside the CDR3, taken from reference TRBV7-6 and TRBJ2-5): GAGVSQSPRYKVTKRGQDVALRCDPISGHVSLYWYRQALGQGPEFLTYFNYEAQQDKSGLPNDRFSAERPEGSISTLTIQRTEQRDSAMYRCASSFRLSYAGETQYFGPGTRLLVL.

The rearrangement uses TRBV5-1 and TRBJ1-4; tentatively, D is TRBD1 (6 bases). The CDR3 covers 15 residues. V was cut by 0 bases and J by 5 bases, with 11 bases left in between. The germline CDR1 and CDR2 sequences are SGHRS and YFSETQ. In DNA form, the CDR3 reads TGCGCCAGCAGCTTGGTACAGGGAAGAAATGAAAAACTGTTTTTT. Protein product: CASSLVQGRNEKLFF.

The table lists this clone with a count of one. J is TRBJ2-7 and V is TRBV5-1; no clear D gene. Germline loops: CDR1 SGHRS, CDR2 YFSETQ. CDR3 size: 14 residues. Trimming shortened V by 0 bases and J by 2 bases, and 9 bases separated the two germline ends. The CDR3 sequence is CASSLVPVTYEQYF. In DNA, the CDR3 is TGCGCCAGCAGCTTGGTGCCTGTCACCTACGAGCAGTACTTC.

The rearrangement uses TRBV19 and TRBJ1-4; no clear D gene. The ends were cut back, 5 bases at V and 10 bases at J, with 17 bases in the middle. The length of the CDR3 is 14 residues. CDR1 LNHDA and CDR2 SQIVND come from the germline V gene (reference sequence). The CDR3 is CASSSSGRKAKLFF. The CDR3 nucleotides are TGTGCCAGTAGTTCTTCCGGCAGAAAAGCAAAACTGTTTTTT.

In its sample, this clone was seen a few times. The chain joins TRBV13 to TRBJ2-7, with 13 bases aligning to TRBD2. From germline, CDR1 is PRHDT and CDR2 FYEKMQ (reference sequence). The J segment lost 2 bases and the V segment lost 4 bases, leaving 5 bases of the junction unmatched. CDR3 length: 16 residues. The CDR3 DNA reads as TGTGCCAGCAGCTCTGCCACTAGCGGGGGGGCCTACGAGCAGTACTTC. This translates into CASSSATSGGAYEQYF. Full variable domain (outside the CDR3, taken from reference TRBV13 and TRBJ2-7): AAGVIQSPRHLIKEKRETATLKCYPIPRHDTVYWYQQGPGQDPQFLISFYEKMQSDKGSIPDRFSAQQFSDYHSELNMSSLELGDSALYFCASSSATSGGAYEQYFGPGTRLTVT.

The rearrangement uses TRBV27 and TRBJ1-2; tentatively, D is TRBD1 (5 bases). CDR3 length: 13 residues. Germline lookup yields CDR1 MNHEY and CDR2 SMNVEV (reference sequence). V lost 2 bases to trimming and J lost 8 bases, with 12 bases between them. This CDR3 is CASSLGGDHGYTF. The CDR3 bases are TGTGCCAGCAGTTTAGGGGGAGATCACGGCTACACCTTC.

This clone was observed a handful of times. The gene calls are TRBV6-1 and TRBJ1-2; unclear D gene. V was cut by 4 bases and J by 4 bases, with 19 bases left in between. Germline loops: CDR1 MNHNS, CDR2 SASEGT. The CDR3 sequence is 16 residues long. CDR3 protein: CASSALSAAARYGYTF. For the CDR3, the DNA is TGTGCCAGCAGTGCCCTCTCCGCAGCGGCGCGCTATGGCTACACCTTC.

V and J are TRBV21-1 and TRBJ2-5; the D call of TRBD1 is as the table states it, not checked on the DNA. TRBV21-1 is deemed a pseudogene. This CDR3 spans 16 amino acids. The CDR3 DNA reads TGTGCCAGCAGCCCTCCTAGAAGCCTGGGACATGAGACCCAGTACTTC. Translation: CASSPPRSLGHETQYF.

This clone was seen a handful of times. V usage is TRBV5-1 and J usage is TRBJ2-5; D possibly uses TRBD1 or TRBD2 (5 bases each). Germline V gene sequence: CDR1 SGHRS, CDR2 YFSETQ. CDR3 length: 11 amino acids. Trimming pared 2 bases from V and 12 bases from J, leaving 11 bases between. As DNA, the CDR3 is TGCGCCAGCAGCTTCGGGGCCGACAAGTACTTC. Encoded protein: CASSFGADKYF.

The rearrangement links TRBV14 to TRBJ2-7; D not resolved. V was pared by 3 bases and J by 1 base, with 4 bases between. Germline V gene lookup returns CDR1 SGHDN and CDR2 FVKESK. The CDR3 extends over 12 amino acids. The CDR3 sequence: CASSHASYEQYF. The CDR3 nucleotides read TGTGCCAGCAGCCATGCGTCCTACGAGCAGTACTTC. The variable domain in full, completed from reference TRBV14 and TRBJ2-7, reads EAGVTQFPSHSVIEKGQTVTLRCDPISGHDNLYWYRRVMGKEIKFLLHFVKESKQDESGMPNNRFLAERTGGTYSTLKVQPAELEDSGVYFCASSHASYEQYFGPGTRLTVT.

Worth noting for this clone: The same CDR3 is also encoded by other DNA sequences in this sample. In DNA form, the CDR3 reads TGTGCCAGCAGTCCCCCCGGCGGGACCTACGAGCAGTACTTC. This encodes CASSPPGGTYEQYF. This chain uses TRBV27 with TRBJ2-7, with D perhaps TRBD2 (6 bases). Trimming removed 5 bases at V and 2 bases at J, with 13 bases between. The CDR3 covers 14 residues. The germline gives CDR1 MNHEY, CDR2 SMNVEV (reference sequence).

In its sample, this clone was seen a few times. The rearrangement uses TRBV7-6 and TRBJ2-3; perhaps D is TRBD1 or TRBD2 (7 bases each). The CDR3 covers 15 residues. Germline CDR1 and CDR2: SGHVS and FNYEAQ. V was pared by 3 bases and J by 0 bases, with 10 bases between. In nucleotides, the CDR3 is TGTGCCAGCAGCTTCAGGGGGGGGAGCACAGATACGCAGTATTTT. It specifies CASSFRGGSTDTQYF.

The genes are TRBV11-2 and TRBJ2-7, with 10 bases identical to TRBD2. Germline CDR1 is SGHAT and CDR2 is FQNNGV. The CDR3 spans 18 residues. Trimming at V came to 0 bases and at J to 3 bases, leaving 11 bases not matched to a gene. The CDR3 DNA sequence: TGTGCCAGCAGCTTAGACCCTAGCGGGAGATTGCCGGACTACGAGCAGTACTTC. This gives the protein CASSLDPSGRLPDYEQYF.

This clone was picked up one time. The rearrangement joins TRBV19 to TRBJ2-5; D may be TRBD1 (6 bases). V lost 5 bases to trimming and J lost 4 bases, with 11 bases between them. CDR1 LNHDA and CDR2 SQIVND come from the germline V gene (reference sequence). The CDR3 spans 13 residues. CDR3 amino acids: CASSPDSGETQYF. The CDR3 DNA sequence: TGTGCCAGTAGTCCGGACAGCGGAGAGACCCAGTACTTC.

This clone appeared a few times. The chain carries TRBV23-1 and TRBJ2-7; TRBD1 might be the D (6 bases). TRBV23-1 counts as an open reading frame of uncertain function. Trimming stripped 0 bases from V and 1 base from J, with 13 bases between. This CDR3 comprises 16 residues. CDR3 amino acids: CASSQSYRVLSYEQYF. The CDR3 coding sequence is TGCGCCAGCAGTCAATCATACAGGGTCCTTTCCTACGAGCAGTACTTC.

This chain connects TRBV19 to TRBJ1-2; TRBD1 aligns across 8 bases. CDR1 and CDR2 (germline): LNHDA, SQIVND (reference sequence). V gave up 7 bases and J gave up 7 bases; unmatched junction bases: 8. The CDR3 is 13 amino acids. CDR3 in amino acids: CASKQQGGGGYTF. Here the CDR3 DNA reads TGTGCCAGTAAACAACAGGGGGGTGGTGGCTACACCTTC.

V is TRBV7-9 and J is TRBJ1-2; a weak D match, TRBD1 (6 bases). Germline assignment: CDR1 SEHNR and CDR2 FQNEAQ (reference sequence). The V end was cut by 3 bases, the J end by 2 bases, with 16 bases between. The CDR3 consists of 16 residues. The CDR3 region is CASSFLPGTPNYGYTF. The CDR3 nucleotides read TGTGCCAGCAGCTTCCTCCCGGGGACACCCAACTATGGCTACACCTTC.

The genes are TRBV16 and TRBJ1-2; a possible D gene is TRBD1 (5 bases). Germline V gives CDR1 KGHSY, CDR2 FQNENV. This CDR3 comprises 15 residues. Trimming shortened V by 2 bases and J by 5 bases, and 15 bases separated the two germline ends. CDR3 in DNA: TGTGCCAGCAGCCAAGTTACAGGATGGGGATATGGCTACACCTTC. This sequence encodes CASSQVTGWGYGYTF.

The gene calls are TRBV27 and TRBJ1-5, with TRBD1 matching over 10 bases. Germline-derived CDR1 and CDR2 are MNHEY and SMNVEV (reference sequence). The CDR3 covers 14 residues. V gave up 5 bases and J gave up 6 bases; unmatched junction bases: 4. In nucleotides, the CDR3 is TGTGCCAGCAGTCCGACAGGGGGCTTTCAGCCCCAGCATTTT. It specifies CASSPTGGFQPQHF.